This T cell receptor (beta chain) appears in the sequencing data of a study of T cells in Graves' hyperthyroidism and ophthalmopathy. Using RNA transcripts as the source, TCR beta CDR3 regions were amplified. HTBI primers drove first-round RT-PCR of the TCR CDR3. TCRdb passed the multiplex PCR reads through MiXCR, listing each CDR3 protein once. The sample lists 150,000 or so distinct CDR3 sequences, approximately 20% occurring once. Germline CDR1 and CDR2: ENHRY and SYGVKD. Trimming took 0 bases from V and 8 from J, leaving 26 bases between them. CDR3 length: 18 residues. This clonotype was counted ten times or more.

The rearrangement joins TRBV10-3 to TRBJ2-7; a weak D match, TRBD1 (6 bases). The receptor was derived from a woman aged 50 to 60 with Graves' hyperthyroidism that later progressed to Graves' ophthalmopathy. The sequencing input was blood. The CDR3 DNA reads TGTGCCATCAGTGAGTCTATAGCTGCGGACAGACCTCACTTAAAGCAGTACTTC. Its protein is CAISESIAADRPHLKQYF.